The following is a TCR beta chain sequence with its context. The data belong to a study of T-cell memory formation after mild COVID-19. V lost 7 bases to trimming and J lost 1 base, with 7 bases between them. CDR1 is SQVTM and CDR2 is ANQGSEA in the germline V gene. The CDR3 runs to 11 residues. In TCRdb, the 5' RACE reads were re-called with MiXCR into one record per CDR3 protein. Of just over 400,000 distinct CDR3 sequences in the sample, around 22% were seen once. This clonotype was obtained from an adult woman who had mild COVID-19 (a few samples of this study predate the infection). Cell type and time point are not known. The sample taken for sequencing was PBMCs or a T cell subset sorted from them (not recorded which). J is TRBJ1-1 and V is TRBV29-1; D uncertain. The CDR3 nucleotides read TGCAGCGCCGCAACGAACACTGAAGCTTTCTTT. Amino acid sequence: CSAATNTEAFF. Looking up the rest from reference TRBV29-1 and TRBJ1-1 gives the full variable domain: SAVISQKPSRDICQRGTSLTIQCQVDSQVTMMFWYRQQPGQSLTLIATANQGSEATYESGFVIDKFPISRPNLTFSTLTVSNMSPEDSSIYLCSAATNTEAFFGQGTRLTVV.